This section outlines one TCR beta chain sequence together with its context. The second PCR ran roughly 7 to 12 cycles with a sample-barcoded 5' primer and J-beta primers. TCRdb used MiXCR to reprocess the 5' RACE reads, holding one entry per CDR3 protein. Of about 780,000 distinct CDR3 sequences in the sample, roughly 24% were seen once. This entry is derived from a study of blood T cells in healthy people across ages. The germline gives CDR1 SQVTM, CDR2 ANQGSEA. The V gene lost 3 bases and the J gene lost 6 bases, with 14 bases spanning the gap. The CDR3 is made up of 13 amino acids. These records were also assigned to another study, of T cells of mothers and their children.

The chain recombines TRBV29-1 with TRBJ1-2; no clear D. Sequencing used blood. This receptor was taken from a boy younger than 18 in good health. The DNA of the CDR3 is TGCAGCGTTGATGGCCGGGTGGTGGATGGCTACACCTTC. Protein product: CSVDGRVVDGYTF.